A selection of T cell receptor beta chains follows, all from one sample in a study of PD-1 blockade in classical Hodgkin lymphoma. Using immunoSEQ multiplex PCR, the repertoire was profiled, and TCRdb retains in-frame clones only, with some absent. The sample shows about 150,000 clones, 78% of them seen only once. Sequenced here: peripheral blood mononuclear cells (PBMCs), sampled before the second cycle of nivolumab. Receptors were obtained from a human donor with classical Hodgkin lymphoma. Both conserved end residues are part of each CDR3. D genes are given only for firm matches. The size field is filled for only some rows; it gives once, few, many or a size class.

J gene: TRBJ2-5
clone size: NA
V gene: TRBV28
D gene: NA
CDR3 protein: CASSLWGIGKETQYF
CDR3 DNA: TGTGCCAGCAGTTTATGGGGGATAGGGAAAGAGACCCAGTACTTC

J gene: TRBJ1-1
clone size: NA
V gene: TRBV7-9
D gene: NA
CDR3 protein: CASSLQNGGSNTEAFF
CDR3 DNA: TGTGCCAGCAGCTTACAGAATGGAGGCTCCAACACTGAAGCTTTCTTT

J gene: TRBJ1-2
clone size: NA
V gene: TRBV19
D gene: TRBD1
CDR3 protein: CASSSPGQGADGYTF
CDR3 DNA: TGTGCCAGTAGTTCTCCGGGACAGGGGGCTGATGGCTACACCTTC

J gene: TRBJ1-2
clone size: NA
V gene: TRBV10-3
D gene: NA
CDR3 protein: CAISESRAATWGYTF
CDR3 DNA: TGTGCCATCAGTGAGTCGAGAGCCGCGACCTGGGGCTACACCTTC

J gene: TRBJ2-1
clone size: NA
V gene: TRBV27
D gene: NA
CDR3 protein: CASSLGLILVNEQFF
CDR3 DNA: TGTGCCAGCAGTTTAGGGTTAATACTAGTCAATGAGCAGTTCTTC

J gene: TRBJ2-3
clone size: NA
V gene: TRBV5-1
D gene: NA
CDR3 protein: CASSFGTGTDTQYF
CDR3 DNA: TGCGCCAGCAGCTTTGGTACTGGCACAGATACGCAGTATTTT

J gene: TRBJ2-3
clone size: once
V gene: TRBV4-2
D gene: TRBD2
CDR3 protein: CASSQETSGGDTQYF
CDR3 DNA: TGTGCCAGCAGCCAAGAAACTAGCGGGGGGGATACGCAGTATTTT

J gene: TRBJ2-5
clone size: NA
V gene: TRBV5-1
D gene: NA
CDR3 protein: CASSLVAGSGETQYF
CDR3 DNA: TGCGCCAGCAGCTTGGTTGCGGGATCGGGAGAGACCCAGTACTTC

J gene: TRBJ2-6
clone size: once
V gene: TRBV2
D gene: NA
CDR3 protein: CASRRGTSGANVLTF
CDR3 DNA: TGTGCCAGCAGGAGGGGCACGTCTGGGGCCAACGTCCTGACTTTC

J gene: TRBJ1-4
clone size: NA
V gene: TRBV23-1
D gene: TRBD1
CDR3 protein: CASSHRQGLSNEKLFF
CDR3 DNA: TGCGCCAGCAGTCATCGACAGGGGTTGTCTAATGAAAAACTGTTTTTT

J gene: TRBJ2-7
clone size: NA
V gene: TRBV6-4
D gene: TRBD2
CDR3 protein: CAIPRGGINF
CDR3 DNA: TGTGCCATCCCACGGGGGGGTATTAACTTC

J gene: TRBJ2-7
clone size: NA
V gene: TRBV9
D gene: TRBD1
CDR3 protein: CASSFTGEGYEQYF
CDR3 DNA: TGTGCCAGCAGCTTCACAGGGGAAGGGTACGAGCAGTACTTC

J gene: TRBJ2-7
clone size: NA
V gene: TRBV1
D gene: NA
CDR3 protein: CTSSQVGHRGADYEQYF
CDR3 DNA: TGCACCAGCAGCCAAGTCGGACACCGGGGAGCGGACTACGAGCAGTACTTC

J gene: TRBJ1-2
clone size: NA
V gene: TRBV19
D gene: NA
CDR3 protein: CASSIPGHQTRYGYTF
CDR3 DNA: TGTGCCAGTAGTATTCCGGGACATCAGACCCGATATGGCTACACCTTC

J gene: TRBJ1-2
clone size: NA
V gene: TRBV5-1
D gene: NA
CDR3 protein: CASQEVGVGYGYTF
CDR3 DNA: TGCGCCAGCCAAGAGGTGGGGGTTGGCTATGGCTACACCTTC

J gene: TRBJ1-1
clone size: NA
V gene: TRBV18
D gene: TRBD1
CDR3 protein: CASSQTGRDTEAFF
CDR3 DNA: TGTGCCAGCTCACAGACAGGGAGGGACACTGAAGCTTTCTTT

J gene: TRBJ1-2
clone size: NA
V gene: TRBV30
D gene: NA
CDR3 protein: CAWSVGNPYGYTF
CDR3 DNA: TGTGCCTGGAGTGTAGGTAACCCCTATGGCTACACCTTC

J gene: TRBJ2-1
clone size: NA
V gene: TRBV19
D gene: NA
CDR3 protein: CASSIGQGRAYNEQFF
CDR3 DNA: TGTGCCAGTAGTATAGGGCAGGGAAGAGCCTACAATGAGCAGTTCTTC

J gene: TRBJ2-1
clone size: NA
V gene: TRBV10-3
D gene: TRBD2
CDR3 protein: CAIRGLAGAHGEQFF
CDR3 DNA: TGTGCCATCAGAGGACTAGCGGGAGCTCACGGGGAGCAGTTCTTC

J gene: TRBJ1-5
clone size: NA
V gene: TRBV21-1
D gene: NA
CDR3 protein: CASSKGGQGSQPQHF
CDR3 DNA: TGTGCCAGCAGCAAAGGGGGACAGGGATCACAGCCCCAGCATTTT

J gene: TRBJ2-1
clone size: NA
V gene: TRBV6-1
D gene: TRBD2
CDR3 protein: CACQGLALSEQFF
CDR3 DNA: TGTGCGTGTCAGGGACTAGCCCTCAGTGAGCAGTTCTTC

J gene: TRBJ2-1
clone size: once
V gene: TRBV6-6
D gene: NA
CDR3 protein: CASNEGQGYNEQFF
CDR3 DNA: TGTGCCAGCAACGAGGGGCAGGGCTACAATGAGCAGTTCTTC

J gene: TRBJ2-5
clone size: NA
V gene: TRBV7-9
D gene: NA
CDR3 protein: CASSLSEGGYETQYF
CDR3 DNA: TGTGCCAGCAGCCTTTCCGAAGGAGGCTATGAGACCCAGTACTTC

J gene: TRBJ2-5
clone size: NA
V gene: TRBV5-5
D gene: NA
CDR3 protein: CASSLQLAEETQYF
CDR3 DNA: TGTGCCAGCAGCTTGCAACTGGCTGAGGAGACCCAGTACTTC

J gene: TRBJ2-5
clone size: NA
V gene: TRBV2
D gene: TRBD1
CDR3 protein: CASSGQGGRETQYF
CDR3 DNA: TGTGCCAGCAGCGGACAGGGGGGACGAGAGACCCAGTACTTC

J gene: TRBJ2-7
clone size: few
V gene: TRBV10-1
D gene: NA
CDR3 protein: CASSEPDYEQYF
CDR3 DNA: TGCGCCAGCAGTGAGCCTGACTACGAGCAGTACTTC

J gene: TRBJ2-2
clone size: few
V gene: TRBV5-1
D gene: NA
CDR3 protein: CASSFGGGRELFF
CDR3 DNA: TGCGCCAGCAGCTTTGGCGGGGGCCGGGAGCTGTTTTTT

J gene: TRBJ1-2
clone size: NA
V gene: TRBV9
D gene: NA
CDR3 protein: CASSAEYTSHYGYTF
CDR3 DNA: TGTGCCAGCAGCGCAGAGTACACGTCCCACTATGGCTACACCTTC

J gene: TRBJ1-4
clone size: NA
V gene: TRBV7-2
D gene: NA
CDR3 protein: CASSSLGMGEKLFF
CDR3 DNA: TGTGCCAGCAGCTCCCTCGGAATGGGTGAAAAACTGTTTTTT

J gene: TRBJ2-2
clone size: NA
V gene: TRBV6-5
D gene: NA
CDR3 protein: CASSYSRGIGELFF
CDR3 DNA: TGTGCCAGCAGTTACTCCAGGGGAATCGGGGAGCTGTTTTTT

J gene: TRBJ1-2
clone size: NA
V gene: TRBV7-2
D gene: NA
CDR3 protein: CASSLSLGPQYGYTF
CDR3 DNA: TGTGCCAGCAGCCTCTCCCTCGGACCGCAATATGGCTACACCTTC

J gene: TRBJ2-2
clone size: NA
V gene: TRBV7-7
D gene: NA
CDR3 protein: CASSQGGWRGELFF
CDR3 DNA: TGTGCCAGCAGTCAAGGAGGGTGGAGGGGGGAGCTGTTTTTT

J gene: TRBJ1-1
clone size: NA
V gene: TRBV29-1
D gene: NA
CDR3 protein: CSVGGVEGSHTEAFF
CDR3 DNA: TGCAGCGTTGGGGGCGTTGAGGGTTCCCACACTGAAGCTTTCTTT

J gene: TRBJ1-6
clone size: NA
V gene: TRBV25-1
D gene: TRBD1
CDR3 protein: CASSDLTGAGSPLHF
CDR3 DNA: TGTGCCAGCAGTGACTTGACAGGGGCAGGATCACCCCTCCACTTT